This TCR beta chain was sequenced during a study of control samples from healthy donors and cancer patients (dated by TCRdb to 2019 to 2021). The CDR3 holds 16 amino acids from the cysteine to the phenylalanine. Just CDR3 DNA is preserved here, 48 bases in frame from base 1. CDR1 and CDR2 are read off the germline V gene as SGHTA and FQGTGA. The germline V end is reduced by 5 bases and the J end by 4 bases; junction bases left unmatched: 6. Library generation was performed with the immunoSEQ multiplex PCR assay. TCRdb provides this immuneACCESS table in a form limited to in-frame rearrangements. Some clones are lacking; in checked studies, under half of them reflect an unresolved V gene, and why the rest are absent is not known. The sample table shows around 110,000 clones, and 88% are seen once. The leading ten clones occupy over 2% of the sample. A word on this clone: No cognate antigen has been identified for it. No base quality values were provided; no much bigger clone lies one nucleotide off.

The chain joins TRBV7-3 to TRBJ2-5, with 14 middle bases fitting TRBD2. Sequencing was performed on blood. The TCR was taken from a woman aged 70 to 79 in good health. The CDR3 here reads CASSKTSGGAVETQYF. Read as DNA, the sequence is TGTGCCAGCAGCAAGACTAGCGGGGGGGCCGTAGAGACCCAGTACTTC.